The 12 T cell receptor beta chains below were found in one sample sequenced in a study of T cell responses to AZD1222 COVID-19 vaccine. Assay used: immunoSEQ multiplex PCR; TCRdb lists only in-frame clones, some missing. The sample records about 150,000 clones, approximately 85% being singletons. Sequencing was performed on peripheral blood, taken on day 0 of AZD1222 vaccination. The source of these receptors is an adult in good health.

The chain is built from TRBV11-3 and TRBJ2-6; unclear D gene. V lost 10 bases to trimming and J lost 4 bases, with 11 bases between them. This CDR3 contains 13 residues. The germline gives CDR1 SGHNT, CDR2 YENEEA. The CDR3 here is CATLGRGANVLTF. In nucleotides, the CDR3 is TGTGCCACCCTGGGTAGGGGGGCCAACGTCCTGACTTTC.

The chain joins TRBV6-5 to TRBJ2-5, with no clear D. CDR1 is MNHEY and CDR2 is SVGAGI in the germline V gene. This CDR3 contains 13 residues. V lost 0 bases, J lost 5 bases, and 7 bases lay in between. CDR3 bases: TGTGCCAGCAGTTACTCGGGTCCGGAGACCCAGTACTTC. This codes for CASSYSGPETQYF.

The chain couples TRBV29-1 to TRBJ2-1; 9 bases fit TRBD2. Germline assignment: CDR1 SQVTM and CDR2 ANQGSEA. The CDR3 loop spans 17 amino acids. Trimming removed 4 bases from V and 3 bases from J; junction bases left unmatched: 13. CDR3 residues: CSVGRGGGPIIYNEQFF. CDR3 sequence (DNA): TGCAGCGTTGGCCGCGGGGGGGGGCCCATAATCTACAATGAGCAGTTCTTC.

This sequence joins TRBV13 and TRBJ2-1, with TRBD2 identical over 8 bases. The CDR3 extends over 16 amino acids. Germline trimming cut 5 bases from V and 11 bases from J; bases unmatched to any gene: 17. Germline V gene data show CDR1 as PRHDT and CDR2 as FYEKMQ (reference sequence). The CDR3 DNA reads as TGTGCCAGCAGCCAATCCTGGGCGGGGGGCCCGGGGAAGCAGTTCTTC. Protein: CASSQSWAGGPGKQFF. The whole variable domain, remainder taken from reference TRBV13 and TRBJ2-1, is AAGVIQSPRHLIKEKRETATLKCYPIPRHDTVYWYQQGPGQDPQFLISFYEKMQSDKGSIPDRFSAQQFSDYHSELNMSSLELGDSALYFCASSQSWAGGPGKQFFGPGTRLTVL.

The V gene is TRBV29-1, the J gene TRBJ2-7, with TRBD2 matching over 7 bases. The junction had 6 bases not matched to a gene; V was cut back by 4 bases and J by 3 bases. The germline V gene has CDR1 SQVTM and CDR2 ANQGSEA. The length of the CDR3 is 13 residues. Here the CDR3 DNA reads TGCAGCGTTGGTGGGAGGGCCCTCTACGAGCAGTACTTC. Protein sequence: CSVGGRALYEQYF.

V usage is TRBV5-1 and J usage is TRBJ1-1; D is perhaps TRBD1 (5 bases). V gave up 4 bases and J gave up 0 bases, with 19 bases separating them. The CDR3 runs to 17 residues. Germline CDR1 and CDR2: SGHRS and YFSETQ. In nucleotides, the CDR3 is TGCGCCAGCAGCCCTCTTGGGGCAGGGACTCTGAACACTGAAGCTTTCTTT. Translated: CASSPLGAGTLNTEAFF.

The rearrangement links TRBV7-9 to TRBJ1-1; D unclear. The CDR3 runs 14 residues. V was trimmed by 7 bases and J by 5 bases, leaving 17 bases between them. Germline values: CDR1 SEHNR, CDR2 FQNEAQ (reference sequence). The CDR3 DNA reads as TGTGCCAGCACCCACTCGGACCGACGGACTGAAGCTTTCTTT. Its translation: CASTHSDRRTEAFF.

This clone was seen more than once but under ten times. The chain combines TRBV12-5 with TRBJ1-2; 8 bases are a match to TRBD1. Germline-derived CDR1 and CDR2 are LGHNT and FRNRAP. V trimming: 3 bases; J trimming: 8 bases; junction bases outside the gene matches: 8. The length of the CDR3 is 14 residues. CDR3: CASGLSTGVGGYTF. The CDR3 bases are TGTGCTAGTGGTTTATCGACAGGGGTAGGGGGCTACACCTTC.

The V and J genes are TRBV6-5 and TRBJ1-2; TRBD1 is a possible D gene (5 bases). The germline V gene encodes CDR1 MNHEY and CDR2 SVGAGI. This CDR3 is 14 amino acids long. V lost 5 bases and J lost 1, with 11 bases in between. The CDR3 DNA follows: TGTGCCAGCAGTACCTTGAGGGGTAACTATGGCTACACCTTC. Its protein product is CASSTLRGNYGYTF.

The gene calls are TRBV27 and TRBJ2-6; D may be TRBD1 (5 bases). There are 16 residues in the CDR3. V lost 4 bases, J lost 0 bases, and 10 bases lay in between. The V gene's germline CDR1 is MNHEY and CDR2 SMNVEV (reference sequence). CDR3 region: CASSWGRYSGANVLTF. The CDR3 coding sequence is TGTGCCAGCAGTTGGGGCCGGTACTCTGGGGCCAACGTCCTGACTTTC.

V and J are TRBV27 and TRBJ1-1; a possible D gene is TRBD1 (5 bases). The germline V gene has CDR1 MNHEY and CDR2 SMNVEV (reference sequence). The CDR3 sequence is 13 residues long. V shed 6 bases and J shed 5 bases, with 13 bases lying between them. The CDR3 DNA reads as TGTGCCAGCAGCCCTGGGAGGGGAACTGAAGCTTTCTTT. Translated: CASSPGRGTEAFF.

The table lists this clone with a count of one. V is TRBV30 and J is TRBJ2-6; D is unclear. Germline V lookup: CDR1 GTSNPN, CDR2 SVGIG (reference sequence). This CDR3 has 13 amino acids. The V gene lost 0 bases and the J gene lost 9 bases, with 9 bases spanning the gap. As DNA, the CDR3 is TGTGCCTGGAGTGTTTCCGGCGGCAACGTCCTGACTTTC. This gives the protein CAWSVSGGNVLTF.